These 19 T cell receptor beta chains were sequenced from one sample in a study of blood T cell repertoires in COVID-19. Profiled with immunoSEQ multiplex PCR; TCRdb holds only in-frame clones, not every one. This sample yields over 40,000 clones, of which roughly 90% are seen a single time; about 11% belongs to the top ten. Sequenced material: peripheral blood. The receptor source for this set is a human donor in a cohort sampled during active COVID-19.

The chain is built from TRBV4-2 and TRBJ2-3; 9 bases map to TRBD1. Germline V gives CDR1 LGHNA, CDR2 YNFKEQ. The CDR3 consists of 16 residues. J was trimmed by 1 base and V by 4 bases; bases with no gene match: 6. CDR3 sequence: CASSRLGQGRTDTQYF. The CDR3 DNA sequence: TGTGCCAGCAGCCGTCTCGGACAGGGGCGCACAGATACGCAGTATTTT.

V usage is TRBV4-3 and J usage is TRBJ1-2; 8 bases are shared with TRBD1. J was trimmed by 8 bases and V by 1 base; bases with no gene match: 6. The CDR3 is 14 residues long. Germline-derived CDR1 and CDR2 are LGHNA and YSLEER. The CDR3 loop is CASSQGQGRWGYTF. DNA of the CDR3: TGCGCCAGCAGCCAAGGACAGGGGAGGTGGGGCTACACCTTC.

The DNA of the CDR3 is TGCGCCAGCAGCTCCGGACAGGTCAGCAATGAAAAACTGTTTTTT. Its translation is CASSSGQVSNEKLFF. The rearrangement uses TRBV5-1 and TRBJ1-4, with 7 bases fitting TRBD1. Germline CDR1 and CDR2: SGHRS and YFSETQ. This CDR3 region has 15 residues. V shed 3 bases and J 5 bases; nucleotides not matched to a gene: 7.

V is TRBV30 and J is TRBJ2-1, with a weak D call TRBD2 (5 bases). CDR1 is GTSNPN and CDR2 is SVGIG in the germline V gene (reference sequence). This CDR3 is 11 amino acids long. CDR3 residues: CAVSVLNEQFF. The CDR3 DNA reads as TGTGCAGTTAGCGTACTCAATGAGCAGTTCTTC.

The rearrangement uses TRBV24-1 and TRBJ2-3; a possible D gene is TRBD1 (5 bases). V lost 6 bases, J lost 2 bases, and 8 bases lay in between. The CDR3 has 13 residues. Germline loops: CDR1 KGHDR, CDR2 SFDVKD. For the CDR3, the DNA is TGTGCCACCAGTCTGGGGCTCACAGATACGCAGTATTTT. It specifies CATSLGLTDTQYF.

The rearrangement joins TRBV30 to TRBJ2-3, with D perhaps TRBD1 (5 bases). CDR1 and CDR2 from the germline V gene are GTSNPN and SVGIG (reference sequence). V was trimmed by 4 bases and J by 2 bases, leaving 10 bases between them. This CDR3 is built from 13 residues. CDR3: CAWKGQITDTQYF. The CDR3 nucleotides are TGTGCCTGGAAAGGACAAATCACAGATACGCAGTATTTT.

The gene calls are TRBV6-6 and TRBJ1-6; TRBD1 aligns across 7 bases. The trim removed 6 bases at V and 6 bases at J, leaving 5 bases unmatched. Per germline, CDR1 MNHNY and CDR2 SVGAGI (reference sequence). The CDR3 is 14 amino acids. The CDR3 DNA is TGTGCCAGCAGGCTGACAGGGTTTAATTCACCCCTCCACTTT. Protein sequence: CASRLTGFNSPLHF.

The sample holds one count of this clone. The chain couples TRBV5-1 to TRBJ1-2; D may be TRBD1 (5 bases). V gave up 0 bases and J gave up 8 bases, with 14 bases separating them. The CDR3 is 14 residues long. The germline V gene encodes CDR1 SGHRS and CDR2 YFSETQ. The CDR3 nucleotides read TGCGCCAGCAGCTTGGCCGGGCAGGGAAGGGGCTACACCTTC. Its protein product is CASSLAGQGRGYTF.

This sequence joins TRBV7-9 and TRBJ2-5; 7 bases match TRBD1. This CDR3 region has 15 residues. The V gene's germline CDR1 is SEHNR and CDR2 FQNEAQ (reference sequence). J was trimmed by 4 bases and V by 0 bases; bases with no gene match: 5. In nucleotides, the CDR3 is TGTGCCAGCAGCTTAGCAGGGGGCATACGAGAGACCCAGTACTTC. Its translation is CASSLAGGIRETQYF.

With regard to this clone: At one end the junction does not follow the germline gene, possibly because of a read error. The gene calls are TRBV28 and TRBJ2-1; 8 positions agree with TRBD2. The CDR3 sequence is 14 residues long. From germline, CDR1 is MDHEN and CDR2 SYDVKM. The CDR3 is CASSSPGGASGGVF. CDR3 DNA sequence: TGTGCCAGCAGCTCTCCCGGGGGAGCCTCCGGGGGGGTCTTC. The full variable domain, rest sourced from reference TRBV28 and TRBJ2-1, is DVKVTQSSRYLVKRTGEKVFLECVQDMDHENMFWYRQDPGLGLRLIYFSYDVKMKEKGDIPEGYSVSREKKERFSLILESASTNQTSMYLCASSSPGGASGGVFGPGTRLTVL.

This chain joins TRBV9 and TRBJ2-2; D may be TRBD2 (6 bases). Trimming took off 3 bases at V and 0 bases at J, with 9 bases between the two ends. Germline V lookup: CDR1 SGDLS, CDR2 YYNGEE. There are 15 residues in the CDR3. The CDR3 region is CASSGLGPNTGELFF. The CDR3 coding sequence is TGTGCCAGCAGCGGACTAGGGCCGAACACCGGGGAGCTGTTTTTT.

This chain links TRBV6-2 or TRBV6-3 with TRBJ1-1; a possible D gene is TRBD1 (6 bases). The length of the CDR3 is 15 residues. Germline assignment: CDR1 MNHEY and CDR2 SVGEGT. V shed 0 bases and J shed 6 bases, with 14 bases lying between them. The CDR3 coding sequence is TGTGCCAGCAGTTACTCTAAGCAGGGGAAGGCTGAAGCTTTCTTT. Translating gives CASSYSKQGKAEAFF.

The chain is built from TRBV28 and TRBJ1-1; D gene ambiguous. The germline V gene has CDR1 MDHEN and CDR2 SYDVKM. This CDR3 has 12 residues. V lost 5 bases, J lost 10 bases, and 14 bases lay in between. CDR3: CASSIRSLRAFF. In DNA, the CDR3 is TGTGCCAGCAGTATAAGATCTTTGCGAGCTTTCTTT.

The chain links TRBV24-1 to TRBJ1-2; 7 bases agree with TRBD1. The CDR3 runs to 14 residues. V lost 6 bases and J lost 1; bases outside the gene matches: 4. Germline CDR1 is KGHDR and CDR2 is SFDVKD. This CDR3 reads CATSPTGYNYGYTF. The CDR3 DNA is TGTGCCACCAGTCCGACAGGGTATAACTATGGCTACACCTTC.

V is TRBV6-2 or TRBV6-3 and J is TRBJ2-1, with TRBD2 matching 7 bases. The CDR3 is made up of 15 amino acids. Germline lookup yields CDR1 MNHEY and CDR2 SVGEGT. Germline trimming cut 4 bases from V and 1 base from J; bases unmatched to any gene: 4. The CDR3 reads CASSWGGGSYNEQFF. The CDR3 coding sequence is TGTGCCAGCAGTTGGGGCGGGGGTTCCTACAATGAGCAGTTCTTC.

The chain carries TRBV29-1 and TRBJ2-1; no definite D call. The CDR3 length is 14 residues. V lost 0 bases, J lost 6 bases, and 12 bases lay in between. CDR1 is SQVTM and CDR2 is ANQGSEA in the germline V gene. This chain's CDR3 is CSVEDPILANEQFF. CDR3 DNA sequence: TGCAGCGTTGAAGATCCAATTTTAGCCAATGAGCAGTTCTTC.

In its sample, this clone was seen a few times. The V call is TRBV6-5, the J call TRBJ2-2, with 10 bases that match TRBD1. V lost 8 bases to trimming and J lost 6 bases; unmatched junction nucleotides: 9. The germline CDR1 and CDR2 sequences are MNHEY and SVGAGI. There are 15 residues in the CDR3. The CDR3 nucleotides read TGTGCCAGCTATAGGGACAGGGGAGGTCCCGGGGAGCTGTTTTTT. Its protein product is CASYRDRGGPGELFF.

The CDR3 loop is CASSLGPGGSGANVLTF. The DNA of the CDR3 is TGCGCCAGCAGCCTGGGACCGGGGGGCTCTGGGGCCAACGTCCTGACTTTC. The chain employs TRBV5-1 and TRBJ2-6; TRBD2 agrees at 7 bases. The CDR3 has 17 residues. Trimming at V came to 4 bases and at J to 0 bases, leaving 7 bases not matched to a gene. In germline, CDR1 is SGHRS, CDR2 YFSETQ. Combining the CDR3 with reference TRBV5-1 and TRBJ2-6 gives the whole variable domain KAGVTQTPRYLIKTRGQQVTLSCSPISGHRSVSWYQQTPGQGLQFLFEYFSETQRNKGNFPGRFSGRQFSNSRSEMNVSTLELGDSALYLCASSLGPGGSGANVLTFGAGSRLTVL.

This clone was found a few times. V gene TRBV7-3 combines with J gene TRBJ2-1; TRBD1 is a possible D gene (5 bases). From germline, CDR1 is SGHTA and CDR2 FQGTGA. The CDR3 runs 13 residues. V was cut by 5 bases and J by 1 base, with 6 bases left in between. DNA for the CDR3: TGTGCCAGCAGCCCAGGGTCCTACAATGAGCAGTTCTTC. This sequence encodes CASSPGSYNEQFF.